The 13 T cell receptor beta chains below all came from one sample that was sequenced in a study of CD8+CD57+ T cells in acquired aplastic anemia. Genomic DNA was employed as the template in profiling TCR beta VDJ and CDR3. From the reads, TCRdb called clonotypes with MiXCR, one entry per CDR3 protein. The profile covers 180,000 or so distinct CDR3 sequences, with about 47% appearing a single time and under 3% taken by the ten largest. The sample was sorted CD4+, CD8+, or CD8+CD57+ T cells (not recorded which) from PBMCs. The receptors come from a human donor in good health.

V is TRBV5-6 and J is TRBJ2-2; perhaps TRBD2 as D (6 bases). CDR3 length: 13 residues. Germline V lookup: CDR1 SGHDT, CDR2 YYEEEE. Trimming took off 9 bases at V and 7 bases at J, with 16 bases between the two ends. The CDR3 sequence: CATHLGGDGELFF. CDR3 DNA: TGTGCCACCCATTTGGGGGGAGACGGGGAGCTGTTTTTT.

Of note for this clonotype: A junction boundary mismatches the germline segment, possibly from a read error. The rearrangement links TRBV15 to TRBJ2-1, with 10 bases identical to TRBD2. CDR1 LNHNV and CDR2 YYDKDF come from the germline V gene (reference sequence). This CDR3 comprises 15 residues. The CDR3 region has the DNA TGTGCCAGCAGCGCCAGGAGCGGGGGGGCACATGAGCAGTTCTTC. It is translated as CASSARSGGAHEQFF.

The chain couples TRBV2 to TRBJ1-2, with TRBD1 as a possible D gene (5 bases). The CDR3 covers 14 residues. V was pared by 10 bases and J by 5 bases, with 20 bases between. Per the germline V gene, CDR1 is SNHLY and CDR2 is FYNNEI. In DNA, the CDR3 is TGTGCCACCTCTCTAGACAGTCGGGGGTATGGCTACACCTTC. Translated: CATSLDSRGYGYTF. Full variable domain (remainder filled in from reference TRBV2 and TRBJ1-2): EPEVTQTPSHQVTQMGQEVILRCVPISNHLYFYWYRQILGQKVEFLVSFYNNEISEKSEIFDDQFSVERPDGSNFTLKIRSTKLEDSAMYFCATSLDSRGYGYTFGSGTRLTVV.

Many counts were recorded for this clonotype. The V and J genes are TRBV20-1 and TRBJ2-7; D is perhaps TRBD1 (5 bases). The V end was cut by 5 bases, the J end by 3 bases, with 14 bases between. The germline V gene encodes CDR1 DFQATT and CDR2 SNEGSKA (reference sequence). This CDR3 has 13 amino acids. This CDR3 reads CSADRGNGYEQYF. The CDR3 nucleotides read TGCAGTGCTGACAGAGGAAATGGCTACGAGCAGTACTTC.

This clonotype was seen repeatedly, ten times or more. The J gene is TRBJ2-7, the V gene TRBV5-1; 10 nucleotides agree with TRBD1. CDR3 length equals 13 residues. J lost 6 bases, V lost 7 bases, and 7 bases had no gene match. Germline CDR1 reads SGHRS; CDR2 reads YFSETQ. CDR3 bases: TGCGCCAGCTCACGGGGACAGGGGAGCGAGCAGTACTTC. Its translation: CASSRGQGSEQYF.

This clonotype turned up a few times. The chain combines TRBV10-1 with TRBJ2-5; D might be TRBD1 (6 bases). Trimming cost V 0 bases and J 1 base, with 9 bases left between them. This CDR3 region has 15 residues. Germline V gives CDR1 WNHNN, CDR2 SYGVQD (reference sequence). Written as DNA, the CDR3 is TGCGCCAGCAGTGAGTCGATGGGGGCCCAAGAGACCCAGTACTTC. Protein: CASSESMGAQETQYF.

CDR3 sequence reads: CASSEQDTEAFF. The CDR3 region has the DNA TGTGCCAGCAGTGAACAGGACACTGAAGCTTTCTTT. The V gene is TRBV2, the J gene TRBJ1-1; no clear D gene. The CDR3 consists of 12 residues. CDR1 is SNHLY, CDR2 FYNNEI, per germline. Trimming stripped 2 bases from V and 3 bases from J, with 4 bases between.

J is TRBJ2-3 and V is TRBV20-1; 8 bases agree with TRBD2. This CDR3 is built from 14 residues. The V gene end was trimmed by 5 bases and the J gene end by 2 bases; junction bases not matched to a gene: 6. CDR1 is DFQATT and CDR2 is SNEGSKA in the germline V gene (reference sequence). The DNA of the CDR3 is TGCAGTGCTCGGACTAGCCTAAACACAGATACGCAGTATTTT. This gives the protein CSARTSLNTDTQYF.

The chain employs TRBV7-3 and TRBJ1-6, with 8 bases identical to TRBD1. V trimming: 1 base; J trimming: 9 bases; junction bases outside the gene matches: 5. The CDR3 extends over 15 amino acids. Germline V gives CDR1 SGHTA, CDR2 FQGTGA. For the CDR3, the DNA is TGTGCCAGCAGCTTAATGTCCCAGGGGGCTTCACCCCTCCACTTT. Its translation is CASSLMSQGASPLHF.

The V and J genes are TRBV5-1 and TRBJ1-2, with D possibly TRBD1 on 6 matching bases. In germline, CDR1 is SGHRS, CDR2 YFSETQ. V gave up 0 bases and J gave up 6 bases, with 9 bases separating them. The CDR3 loop spans 13 amino acids. CDR3 residues: CASSLAGGDGYTF. The CDR3 nucleotides are TGCGCCAGCAGCTTGGCTGGGGGCGATGGCTACACCTTC.

This rearrangement joins TRBV2 to TRBJ2-1, with TRBD2 as a possible D gene (6 bases). Trimming removed 8 bases from V and 4 bases from J, with 18 bases in between. Germline V gene sequence: CDR1 SNHLY, CDR2 FYNNEI. The length of the CDR3 is 15 residues. CDR3 bases: TGTGCCAGCCACGTAGGAGGAGGGCCTTACAATGAGCAGTTCTTC. This sequence encodes CASHVGGGPYNEQFF.

The chain carries TRBV19 and TRBJ1-3; the D is unclear. The germline V gene has CDR1 LNHDA and CDR2 SQIVND (reference sequence). Trimming pared 3 bases from V and 0 bases from J, leaving 3 bases between. The CDR3 length is 13 residues. CDR3 nucleotides: TGTGCCAGTAGTATGCTCTCTGGAAACACCATATATTTT. The encoded protein is CASSMLSGNTIYF.

This clonotype was detected once. This sequence joins TRBV24-1 and TRBJ1-2; weak D call: TRBD1 (6 bases). This CDR3 spans 12 amino acids. V was cut by 8 bases and J by 6 bases, with 12 bases left in between. Germline values: CDR1 KGHDR, CDR2 SFDVKD. CDR3: CATIQGLHGYTF. CDR3 in DNA: TGTGCCACCATCCAGGGGTTACATGGCTACACCTTC.